The clone carrying this T cell receptor beta chain came up a few times. The V gene end was trimmed by 4 bases and the J gene end by 4 bases; junction bases not matched to a gene: 12. The CDR3 runs 16 residues. Germline assignment: CDR1 KGHSH and CDR2 LQKENI. These data originate in a study of T-cell memory formation after mild COVID-19. From the 5' RACE reads, TCRdb called clonotypes with MiXCR, one entry per CDR3 protein. The data contain approximately 190,000 distinct CDR3 sequences, 15% to 20% of them seen just once; the ten biggest clones take up 2% to 3%. Material: PBMCs or a T cell subset sorted from them (not recorded which). This clonotype was sampled from an adult woman who had mild COVID-19 (a few samples of this study predate the infection). Cell type and time point are not known. The rearrangement links TRBV18 to TRBJ2-7, with 8 bases that match TRBD1. The DNA for the CDR3 is TGTGCCAGCTCACTATATACCGGGACAGGAACGTACGAGCAGTACTTC. It is translated as CASSLYTGTGTYEQYF.